This T cell receptor (beta chain) appears in the sequencing data of a study of shared clonotypes between healthy human individuals. Here immunoSEQ multiplex PCR was the method, and the copy in TCRdb shows in-frame clones only, minus some. The sample has roughly 700,000 clones, 74% seen once. Germline CDR1 is MNHNS and CDR2 is SASEGT. Deletions cut 6 bases from V and 0 bases from J, with 15 bases between. The CDR3 contains 15 residues. The genes are TRBV6-1 and TRBJ2-7; D might be TRBD1 (6 bases). Sequencing used memory CD4+ T cells sorted from blood. As to subset: CD45RA-negative fraction. The receptor was isolated from a woman in her thirties in good health. CDR3 region: CASSDSWGPSYEQYF. The CDR3 nucleotides read TGTGCCAGCAGCGATAGTTGGGGGCCCTCCTACGAGCAGTACTTC.